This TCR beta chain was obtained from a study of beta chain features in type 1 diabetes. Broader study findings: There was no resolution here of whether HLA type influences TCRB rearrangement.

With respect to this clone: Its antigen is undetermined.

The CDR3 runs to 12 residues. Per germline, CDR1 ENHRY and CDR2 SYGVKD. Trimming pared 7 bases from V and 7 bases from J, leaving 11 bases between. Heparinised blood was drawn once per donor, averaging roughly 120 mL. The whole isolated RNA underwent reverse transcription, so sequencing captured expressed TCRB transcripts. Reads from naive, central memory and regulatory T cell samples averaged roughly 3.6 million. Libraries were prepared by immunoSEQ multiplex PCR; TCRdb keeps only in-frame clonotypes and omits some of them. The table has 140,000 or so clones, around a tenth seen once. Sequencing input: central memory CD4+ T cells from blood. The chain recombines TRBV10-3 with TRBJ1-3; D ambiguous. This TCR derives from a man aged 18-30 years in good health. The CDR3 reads CAITGLGNTIYF. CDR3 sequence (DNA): TGTGCCATCACAGGCCTTGGGAACACCATATATTTT.